A selection of T cell receptor beta chains follows, all from one sample in a study of radiotherapy plus CTLA-4 blockade in lung cancer. Here immunoSEQ multiplex PCR was the method, and the copy in TCRdb shows in-frame clones only, minus some. The table lists fewer than 50,000 clones, roughly 60% of them singletons. This sample comprised peripheral blood, obtained from a patient treated with radiotherapy plus ipilimumab. These receptors were collected from a human donor with non-small cell lung cancer who had a partial response to radiotherapy plus ipilimumab. Both conserved end residues are part of each CDR3. The D gene is left open where the match is weak. Clone size is shown for a subset of rows, as once, few, many or a class of expanded clone.

once | 18 | - | TRBJ1-1 | TRBV2 | CASSGGLEQGVLNTEAFF | TGTGCCAGCAGTGGGGGGCTGGAGCAGGGTGTCTTGAACACTGAAGCTTTCTTT
few | 13 | - | TRBJ1-5 | TRBV2 | CASTDSYNQPQHF | TGTGCCAGCACCGACTCATACAATCAGCCCCAGCATTTT
few | 12 | - | TRBJ2-3 | TRBV10-3 | CAIGQYTDTQYF | TGTGCCATCGGACAGTACACAGATACGCAGTATTTT
- | 13 | TRBD1 | TRBJ1-2 | TRBV9 | CASTPGTGSGYTF | TGTGCCAGCACTCCCGGGACAGGGAGTGGCTACACCTTC
- | 14 | - | TRBJ2-1 | TRBV2 | CASSAKGAYNEQFF | TGTGCCAGCAGTGCCAAGGGGGCCTACAATGAGCAGTTCTTC
- | 15 | TRBD2 | TRBJ2-3 | TRBV5-4 | CASSLELAAVDTQYF | TGTGCCAGCAGCTTGGAGCTAGCGGCTGTAGATACGCAGTATTTT
- | 15 | - | TRBJ1-1 | TRBV6-6 | CASSYSTAKGSEAFF | TGTGCCAGCAGTTACTCGACAGCCAAGGGTTCTGAAGCTTTCTTT
- | 12 | - | TRBJ1-5 | TRBV27 | CASSVRGGPQHF | TGTGCCAGCAGTGTAAGGGGAGGGCCCCAGCATTTT
- | 15 | TRBD1 | TRBJ2-3 | TRBV19 | CASSQVGTGPDTQYF | TGTGCCAGTAGTCAGGTCGGGACAGGGCCAGATACGCAGTATTTT
few | 17 | - | TRBJ2-3 | TRBV19 | CASSIVGRFGSPDTQYF | TGTGCCAGTAGTATAGTGGGCAGGTTCGGATCTCCAGATACGCAGTATTTT
- | 14 | - | TRBJ2-7 | TRBV18 | CASSPYQVQVEQYF | TGTGCCAGCTCACCCTATCAGGTCCAAGTCGAGCAGTACTTC
few | 12 | - | TRBJ2-1 | TRBV27 | CASSFSRGEQFF | TGTGCCAGCAGTTTTTCGAGAGGGGAGCAGTTCTTC
- | 14 | - | TRBJ2-2 | TRBV18 | CASSPQRNTGELFF | TGTGCCAGCTCACCGCAGCGGAACACCGGGGAGCTGTTTTTT
- | 18 | TRBD2 | TRBJ2-7 | TRBV5-1 | CASSSTSGGAGGSYEQYF | TGCGCCAGCAGCTCGACTAGCGGGGGGGCAGGGGGGTCCTACGAGCAGTACTTC
many | 15 | TRBD1 | TRBJ2-7 | TRBV5-5 | CASSYIQGASYEQYF | TGTGCCAGCAGCTACATACAGGGGGCGTCCTACGAGCAGTACTTC
- | 12 | - | TRBJ2-1 | TRBV30 | CAWKTRLVAPFF | TGTGCCTGGAAAACCCGACTAGTGGCTCCGTTCTTC
- | 14 | - | TRBJ2-7 | TRBV29-1 | CSVEDRGRASAQYF | TGCAGCGTTGAAGATCGAGGCAGGGCCAGTGCACAGTACTTC
- | 14 | TRBD2 | TRBJ2-1 | TRBV5-5 | CASSLSGDYNEQFF | TGTGCCAGCAGCCTTAGCGGGGACTACAATGAGCAGTTCTTC
- | 14 | TRBD2 | TRBJ2-1 | TRBV30 | CAWGGGVGRNEQFF | TGTGCCTGGGGGGGAGGGGTGGGCAGGAATGAGCAGTTCTTC
- | 16 | TRBD2 | TRBJ2-1 | TRBV5-1 | CASSSVRAGGRHEQFF | TGCGCCAGCAGCTCAGTCCGAGCGGGAGGCCGACATGAGCAGTTCTTC
- | 15 | - | TRBJ2-2 | TRBV19 | CASSSRGGGTGELFF | TGTGCCAGTAGTTCCCGCGGGGGCGGCACCGGGGAGCTGTTTTTT
- | 15 | TRBD1 | TRBJ1-2 | TRBV9 | CASSVTRQGLYGYTF | TGTGCCAGCAGCGTAACTAGACAGGGCCTCTATGGCTACACCTTC
once | 17 | TRBD1 | TRBJ2-4 | TRBV13 | CASSGLTGGNDKNIQYF | TGTGCCAGCAGCGGCCTGACAGGGGGCAATGACAAAAACATTCAGTACTTC
- | 15 | TRBD2 | TRBJ2-1 | TRBV7-9 | CASSRPGSGTNEQFF | TGTGCCAGCAGCCGGCCGGGTAGCGGGACCAATGAGCAGTTCTTC
few | 13 | TRBD1 | TRBJ2-1 | TRBV6-6 | CASSSGQGGEQFF | TGTGCCAGCAGTTCCGGACAGGGGGGTGAGCAGTTCTTC
few | 14 | - | TRBJ1-1 | TRBV7-2 | CASSLPQMNTEAFF | TGTGCCAGCAGCTTACCTCAGATGAACACTGAAGCTTTCTTT
- | 15 | TRBD2 | TRBJ2-4 | TRBV19 | CASSIGIQGGYIQYF | TGTGCCAGTAGTATAGGAATCCAGGGAGGGTACATTCAGTACTTC
many | 12 | - | TRBJ1-2 | TRBV29-1 | CSALDINYGYTF | TGCAGCGCATTGGACATCAACTATGGCTACACCTTC
few | 13 | - | TRBJ2-3 | TRBV6-1 | CASNRGQTDTQYF | TGTGCCAGCAACCGGGGACAAACAGATACGCAGTATTTT
few | 19 | TRBD2 | TRBJ2-1 | TRBV4-1 | CASSLSGLAGLNSYNEQFF | TGCGCCAGCAGCCTATCGGGACTAGCGGGGTTAAACTCCTACAATGAGCAGTTCTTC
few | 15 | TRBD1 | TRBJ2-5 | TRBV30 | CAWSVRGQGRETQYF | TGTGCCTGGAGTGTAAGGGGACAGGGAAGGGAGACCCAGTACTTC
- | 13 | TRBD2 | TRBJ2-1 | TRBV29-1 | CSVAGGAANEQFF | TGCAGCGTTGCGGGGGGGGCCGCCAATGAGCAGTTCTTC
- | 12 | - | TRBJ2-7 | TRBV5-1 | CASSLDRFEQYF | TGCGCCAGCAGCTTGGACAGGTTCGAGCAGTACTTC
few | 15 | TRBD1 | TRBJ2-3 | TRBV5-4 | CASSPQQGAVDTQYF | TGTGCCAGCAGCCCTCAGCAGGGGGCGGTAGATACGCAGTATTTT
few | 14 | - | TRBJ2-2 | TRBV7-3 | CASSRDGGSGELFF | TGTGCCAGCAGTCGTGATGGAGGATCCGGGGAGCTGTTTTTT
few | 13 | - | TRBJ1-3 | TRBV4-2 | CASSRASGNTIYF | TGTGCCAGCAGCCGGGCCTCTGGAAACACCATATATTTT
- | 12 | - | TRBJ2-7 | TRBV2 | CASSQQGYEQYF | TGTGCCAGCAGTCAACAGGGCTACGAGCAGTACTTC
- | 17 | - | TRBJ2-1 | TRBV18 | CASSPRKGDISHNEQFF | TGTGCCAGCTCACCAAGGAAAGGGGATATTTCCCACAATGAGCAGTTCTTC
- | 16 | TRBD2 | TRBJ2-1 | TRBV7-2 | CASSLRAGDSYNEQFF | TGTGCCAGCAGCTTACGAGCGGGGGACTCCTACAATGAGCAGTTCTTC
- | 14 | - | TRBJ1-1 | TRBV10-3 | CAISDTVMNTEAFF | TGTGCCATCAGTGACACGGTCATGAACACTGAAGCTTTCTTT
- | 16 | TRBD2 | TRBJ2-2 | TRBV5-4 | CASSSGTSGSIGELFF | TGTGCCAGCAGCTCCGGGACTAGCGGGTCGATCGGGGAGCTGTTTTTT
- | 14 | TRBD1 | TRBJ1-2 | TRBV7-9 | CASSPSGGGYGYTF | TGTGCCAGCAGCCCCTCAGGGGGCGGCTATGGCTACACCTTC
- | 16 | TRBD2 | TRBJ2-2 | TRBV7-2 | CASSLDGTSDTGELFF | TGTGCCAGCAGCTTAGATGGGACTAGCGACACCGGGGAGCTGTTTTTT
once | 12 | - | TRBJ2-5 | TRBV6-1 | CASSFRGEEQYF | TGTGCCAGCAGTTTCCGGGGAGAAGAGCAGTACTTC
- | 15 | - | TRBJ2-7 | TRBV7-2 | CASSPEPGQAYEQYF | TGTGCCAGCAGCCCGGAGCCTGGACAAGCCTACGAGCAGTACTTC
- | 13 | - | TRBJ1-6 | TRBV6-1 | CASSEYRVSPLHF | TGTGCCAGCAGTGAATACAGGGTTTCACCCCTCCACTTT
- | 15 | TRBD1 | TRBJ1-1 | TRBV6-5 | CASNPRQGRYTEAFF | TGTGCCAGCAACCCGAGACAGGGGAGGTACACTGAAGCTTTCTTT
- | 12 | TRBD1 | TRBJ2-7 | TRBV5-1 | CASNPGGTEQYF | TGCGCCAGCAATCCAGGGGGTACCGAGCAGTACTTC
- | 14 | - | TRBJ1-1 | TRBV6-4 | CASSRTGFGTEAFF | TGTGCCAGCAGCAGAACAGGGTTCGGGACTGAAGCTTTCTTT
- | 13 | - | TRBJ1-6 | TRBV30 | CAWSSGQGSPLHF | TGTGCCTGGAGTTCGGGTCAGGGTTCACCCCTCCACTTT
few | 15 | - | TRBJ1-4 | TRBV7-8 | CASRPGRTTNEKLFF | TGTGCCAGCAGGCCAGGAAGAACAACTAATGAAAAACTGTTTTTT
- | 12 | - | TRBJ2-1 | TRBV6-1 | CASGLTYNEQFF | TGTGCTAGCGGACTTACTTACAATGAGCAGTTCTTC
few | 15 | - | TRBJ1-2 | TRBV10-3 | CAISELSQGNYGYTF | TGTGCCATCAGTGAGTTAAGCCAGGGCAACTATGGCTACACCTTC
few | 14 | TRBD1 | TRBJ2-7 | TRBV6-1 | CASTPGTGYYEQYF | TGTGCCAGCACTCCCGGGACAGGGTACTACGAGCAGTACTTC
- | 16 | TRBD1 | TRBJ1-1 | TRBV11-2 | CASSPRGTGGNTEAFF | TGTGCCAGCAGCCCTCGGGGGACAGGGGGGAACACTGAAGCTTTCTTT
- | 14 | TRBD1 | TRBJ2-1 | TRBV10-2 | CARPGQGSYNEQFF | TGCGCCAGACCGGGACAGGGGTCCTACAATGAGCAGTTCTTC
few | 14 | TRBD1 | TRBJ1-2 | TRBV29-1 | CSAKPTGTVYGYTF | TGCAGCGCAAAACCAACCGGGACAGTCTATGGCTACACCTTC
- | 12 | - | TRBJ1-3 | TRBV19 | CASGYSGNTIYF | TGTGCCAGCGGGTACTCTGGAAACACCATATATTTT
- | 16 | - | TRBJ2-7 | TRBV11-2 | CASSLSARTPSYEQYF | TGTGCCAGCAGCTTAAGCGCCCGGACACCTTCCTACGAGCAGTACTTC